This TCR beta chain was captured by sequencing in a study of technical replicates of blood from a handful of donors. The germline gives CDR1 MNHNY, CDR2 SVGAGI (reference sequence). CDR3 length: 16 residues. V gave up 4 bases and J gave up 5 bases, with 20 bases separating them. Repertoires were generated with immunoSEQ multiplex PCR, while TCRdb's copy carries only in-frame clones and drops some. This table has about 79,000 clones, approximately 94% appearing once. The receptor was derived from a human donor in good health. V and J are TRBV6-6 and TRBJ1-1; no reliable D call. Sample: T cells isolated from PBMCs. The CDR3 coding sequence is TGTGCCAGCAGTTTCGGCGGTCGAGGGTCGGGTACTGAAGCTTTCTTT. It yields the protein CASSFGGRGSGTEAFF.